The present T cell receptor beta chain was sequenced within a study of cytomegalovirus exposure and HLA in healthy donors. Turning to the study itself: There were 350 to 400 genotyped donors. Of these, 81% fell in the genetic ancestry cluster associated with self-reported Caucasian donors.

There are a few counts of this clone. Use of 60 Vbeta and 13 Jbeta primers characterized the PCR. This table comes from immunoSEQ multiplex PCR, and its TCRdb copy is limited to in-frame clones, with some not included. The repertoire holds 130,000 or so clones, with roughly 80% as singletons. CDR1 is SGHAT, CDR2 FQNNGV, per germline. This CDR3 comprises 15 residues. The V segment lost 3 bases and the J segment 3 bases; nucleotides outside the gene matches: 7. The origin of this receptor is a man aged 30 to 39 in good health and CMV-seronegative. The genes are TRBV11-2 and TRBJ2-7; 8 bases align to TRBD1. Input material: PBMCs. In nucleotides, the CDR3 is TGTGCCAGCAGCTTGGGGCCGACAGGGGACTACGAGCAGTACTTC. Its translation: CASSLGPTGDYEQYF. Combining the CDR3 with reference TRBV11-2 and TRBJ2-7 gives the whole variable domain EAGVAQSPRYKIIEKRQSVAFWCNPISGHATLYWYQQILGQGPKLLIQFQNNGVVDDSQLPKDRFSAERLKGVDSTLKIQPAKLEDSAVYLCASSLGPTGDYEQYFGPGTRLTVT.